This TCR beta chain emerged from a study of cytomegalovirus exposure and HLA in healthy donors. Study observations and caveats: The authors later found TCR association rates varying by HLA locus, with DRB1 most and HLA-C fewest. Listed as cytomegalovirus-associated were 150 or so TCR beta chains. Immune exposure data for these donors was limited to CMV serostatus. CMV antigen specificity was confirmed in vitro for a few CMV-associated chains.

This CDR3 is built from 16 residues. V was pared by 4 bases and J by 0 bases, with 16 bases between. Germline loops: CDR1 SGHRS, CDR2 YFSETQ. Concerning this clone itself: Its target is not known.

The PCR made use of 60 Vbeta and 13 Jbeta primers. TCRdb's copy holds only in-frame clones and misses some; the assay was immunoSEQ multiplex PCR. The profile shows roughly 100,000 clones, roughly 80% of them singletons. This receptor was obtained from a male donor in good health and CMV-seropositive. Input material: PBMCs. The chain joins TRBV5-1 to TRBJ1-2, with a possible D match to TRBD1 (6 bases). DNA for the CDR3: TGCGCCAGCAGCCTAGATAGGACAGTAGCTAACTATGGCTACACCTTC. It encodes CASSLDRTVANYGYTF.